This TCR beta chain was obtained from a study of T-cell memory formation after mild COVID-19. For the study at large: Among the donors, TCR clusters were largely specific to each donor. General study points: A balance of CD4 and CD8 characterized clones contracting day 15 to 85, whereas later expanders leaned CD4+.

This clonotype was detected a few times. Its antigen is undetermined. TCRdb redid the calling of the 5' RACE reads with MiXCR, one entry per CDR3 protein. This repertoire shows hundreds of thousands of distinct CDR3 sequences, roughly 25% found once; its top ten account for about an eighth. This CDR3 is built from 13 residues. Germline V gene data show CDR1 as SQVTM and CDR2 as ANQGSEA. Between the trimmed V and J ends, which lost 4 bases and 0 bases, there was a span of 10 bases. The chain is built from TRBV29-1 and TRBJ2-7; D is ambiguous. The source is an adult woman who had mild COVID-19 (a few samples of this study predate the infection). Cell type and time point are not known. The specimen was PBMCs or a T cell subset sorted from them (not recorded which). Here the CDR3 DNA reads TGCAGCGTTGTTGGGCAGTACTCCTACGAGCAGTACTTC. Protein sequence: CSVVGQYSYEQYF.